These T cell receptor beta chains were read from a single sample in a study of blood T cell repertoires in COVID-19. Profiled with immunoSEQ multiplex PCR; TCRdb holds only in-frame clones, not every one. The table shows 85,000 to 90,000 clones, with roughly 90% occurring only once. The sequencing input was peripheral blood. The receptors were gathered from an elderly man with active or convalescent COVID-19. The CDR3 runs from the conserved cysteine through the conserved F or W. D genes are given only for firm matches. Expanded clones are given a class, and other clones once, few, many or no size at all.

>TRBV3-1/TRBV3-2|-|TRBJ1-2|-
TGTGCCAGCAGCACACAGGGCGGGGGTGGCTACACCTTC
CASSTQGGGGYTF
>TRBV2|-|TRBJ1-1|-
TGTGCCAGCAGTATAGTACAGGACGTAGAAGCTTTCTTT
CASSIVQDVEAFF
>TRBV5-1|-|TRBJ1-2|TRBD1
TGCGCCAGCAGCTTAGGACAGGGGGCGTCTGGCTACACCTTC
CASSLGQGASGYTF
>TRBV5-4|-|TRBJ2-7|TRBD2
TGTGCCAGCAGCGACGGGAGGACCTACGAGCAGTACTTC
CASSDGRTYEQYF
>TRBV6-1|-|TRBJ1-1|-
TGTGCCAGCAGTGATCTTGGCATGAACACTGAAGCTTTCTTT
CASSDLGMNTEAFF
>TRBV5-1|-|TRBJ2-2|TRBD1
TGCGCCAGCAGAGGACAGGGTGGATCCGGGGAGCTGTTTTTT
CASRGQGGSGELFF
>TRBV5-1|-|TRBJ2-1|TRBD2
TGCGCCAGCAGCCCAATGGGCGGGGGCTACAATGAGCAGTTCTTC
CASSPMGGGYNEQFF
>TRBV9|-|TRBJ2-7|TRBD2
TGTGCCAGCAGCGTAGGGTCCGCGGGAGCAGCCTACGAGCAGTACTTC
CASSVGSAGAAYEQYF
>TRBV28|-|TRBJ2-5|TRBD2
TGTGCCACCGCAGACTATCCTAGCGGGAGGTCCCAAGAGACCCAGTACTTC
CATADYPSGRSQETQYF
>TRBV4-1|-|TRBJ1-1|-
TGCGCCAGCAGCCGATCAGCAGTGGAGGTCACTGAAGCTTTCTTT
CASSRSAVEVTEAFF
>TRBV18|-|TRBJ2-1|TRBD2
TGTGCCAGCTCACCGCCGGGACTAGCGGGAGAGGGGCAGTTCTTC
CASSPPGLAGEGQFF
>TRBV2|-|TRBJ1-2|TRBD1
TGTGCCAGCAGTGAAGGGGGACAGAACTATGGCTACACCTTC
CASSEGGQNYGYTF
>TRBV27|-|TRBJ1-1|-
TGTGCCAGCAGTTTATCTCCAACGGGGGTTGGAGCTTTCTTT
CASSLSPTGVGAFF
>TRBV29-1|-|TRBJ2-5|TRBD2
TGCAGCGTTGCTTTGCAGCGGGAGAACCAAGAGACCCAGTACTTC
CSVALQRENQETQYF
>TRBV28|-|TRBJ2-7|-
TGTGCCAGCAGTCTGAGCTCCTACGAGCAGTACTTC
CASSLSSYEQYF
>TRBV18|-|TRBJ2-3|TRBD1
TGTGCCAGCTCACCCCGGACAGGACCCACAGATACGCAGTATTTT
CASSPRTGPTDTQYF
>TRBV5-5|-|TRBJ2-1|-
TGTGCCAGCAGCTTGGAGGATAGCCCCACCTACAATGAGCAGTTCTTC
CASSLEDSPTYNEQFF
>TRBV5-1|-|TRBJ2-1|TRBD2
TGCGCCAGCAGTTTGACTAGCGGGGTCGGTTACAATGAGCAGTTCTTC
CASSLTSGVGYNEQFF
>TRBV10-3|-|TRBJ2-2|-
TGTGCCATCGAGGGAGGGGGTACCGGGGAGCTGTTTTTT
CAIEGGGTGELFF
>TRBV3-1/TRBV3-2|-|TRBJ1-1|-
TGTGCCAGCAGCCAAGATGGATCAAAGGGGGTGAACACTGAAGCTTTCTTT
CASSQDGSKGVNTEAFF
>TRBV6-5|-|TRBJ2-2|TRBD1
TGTGCCAGCAGTTACAATACAGGGGTCCCCGGGGAGCTGTTTTTT
CASSYNTGVPGELFF
>TRBV2|-|TRBJ1-6|TRBD1
TGTGCCAGCAGACCGGGACAGGGAGTTTTGAATTCACCCCTCCACTTT
CASRPGQGVLNSPLHF
>TRBV4-2|-|TRBJ2-7|TRBD2
TGTGCCAGCAGCCCCGAGACTAGCGGGAGGTCCTACGAGCAGTACTTC
CASSPETSGRSYEQYF
>TRBV27|-|TRBJ2-3|-
TGTGCCAGCAGCCCGGGACACTCCACAGATACGCAGTATTTT
CASSPGHSTDTQYF
>TRBV19|-|TRBJ2-1|TRBD1
TGTGCCAGTAGTAACCAGGGGGACTACAATGAGCAGTTCTTC
CASSNQGDYNEQFF
>TRBV25-1|-|TRBJ1-2|TRBD1
TGTGCCAGCAGAGACAGGGGGCAAGGCTACACCTTC
CASRDRGQGYTF
>TRBV5-4|-|TRBJ2-1|-
TGTGCCAGCCGAAGCCCGCGGAACAATGAGCAGTTCTTC
CASRSPRNNEQFF
>TRBV10-3|-|TRBJ1-5|-
TGTGCCATCAGTGAGTCCCCAGGTAGCAATCAGCCCCAGCATTTT
CAISESPGSNQPQHF
>TRBV15|few|TRBJ1-1|-
TGTGCCACCAGCAGAGGGAACAGGCTCGGCACTGAAGCTTTCTTT
CATSRGNRLGTEAFF
>TRBV6-2/TRBV6-3|-|TRBJ2-1|TRBD2
TGTGCCAGCAGTCAGCGGGAGTATGAGCAGTTCTTC
CASSQREYEQFF
>TRBV5-1|-|TRBJ1-2|TRBD1
TGCGCCAGCAGCTTGACAGGGGGCGGCTATGGCTACACCTTC
CASSLTGGGYGYTF
>TRBV10-3|-|TRBJ2-1|TRBD2
TGTGCCATCAGTGACAAAGGGACTAGGTTTGAGCAGTTCTTC
CAISDKGTRFEQFF
>TRBV18|-|TRBJ1-2|-
TGTGCCAGCTCACCCGCAGAAGACCAGGGAACCTTC
CASSPAEDQGTF
>TRBV11-2|-|TRBJ1-1|-
TGTGCCAGCAGCTTAGCTGCACATATGAACACTGAAGCTTTCTTT
CASSLAAHMNTEAFF
>TRBV6-2/TRBV6-3|-|TRBJ2-2|TRBD2
TGTGCCAGCAGTTACCCCCCCCTTCGGGGGGGGCGGAACACCGGGGAGCTGTTTTTT
CASSYPPLRGGRNTGELFF
>TRBV11-3|-|TRBJ2-5|-
TGTGCCAGCAGCCCCCGAGAAGATGTGAAGACCCAGTACTTC
CASSPREDVKTQYF
>TRBV4-3|-|TRBJ1-4|-
TGCGCCAGCAGCCAAGAGCGGACACAAACCAATGAAAAACTGTTTTTT
CASSQERTQTNEKLFF
>TRBV18|-|TRBJ2-1|-
TGTGCCAGCTCACCGTCTAGCGACCCATCCTACAATGAGCAGTTCTTC
CASSPSSDPSYNEQFF
>TRBV7-2|-|TRBJ2-3|TRBD2
TGTGCCAGCAGCTTACGGCTAGCGGGAGTTACAGATACGCAGTATTTT
CASSLRLAGVTDTQYF
>TRBV28|-|TRBJ1-2|-
TGTGCCAGCACCCCGCGGGCAGGATATGGCTACACCTTC
CASTPRAGYGYTF
>TRBV6-6|-|TRBJ1-6|TRBD1
TGTGCCAGCAGTCATTTTATCCGGGACAGGGGGCATTCACCCCTCCACTTT
CASSHFIRDRGHSPLHF
>TRBV7-2|-|TRBJ2-1|TRBD1
TGTGCCAGCAGCCAAGGACAGGGACTTTACAATGAGCAGTTCTTC
CASSQGQGLYNEQFF
>TRBV6-1|once|TRBJ1-4|TRBD1
TGTGCCAGCAAGGACAGGGGTAATGAAAAACTGTTTTTT
CASKDRGNEKLFF
>TRBV5-4|-|TRBJ1-1|-
TGTGCCAGCAGCAGCAGGCAGGGTAGCACTGAAGCTTTCTTT
CASSSRQGSTEAFF
>TRBV9|-|TRBJ1-4|-
TGTGCCAGCAGCGGACTCTTAGGGCAGGGTGTTAATGAAAAACTGTTTTTT
CASSGLLGQGVNEKLFF
>TRBV6-5|-|TRBJ2-1|TRBD1
TGTGCCAGCAGTCAGGGGGTATTTTACAATGAGCAGTTCTTC
CASSQGVFYNEQFF
>TRBV27|-|TRBJ1-6|-
TGTGCCAGCAGTTTCCTCCAGGGTGGTATTTCACCCCTCCACTTT
CASSFLQGGISPLHF
>TRBV19|-|TRBJ2-2|-
TGTGCCTACATTACAATCAAAGGGGGAGTGTCGAACACCGGGGAGCTGTTTTTT
CAYITIKGGVSNTGELFF
>TRBV19|few|TRBJ1-5|TRBD1
TGTGCCAGTAGTATGACAGGGAATCAGCCCCAGCATTTT
CASSMTGNQPQHF